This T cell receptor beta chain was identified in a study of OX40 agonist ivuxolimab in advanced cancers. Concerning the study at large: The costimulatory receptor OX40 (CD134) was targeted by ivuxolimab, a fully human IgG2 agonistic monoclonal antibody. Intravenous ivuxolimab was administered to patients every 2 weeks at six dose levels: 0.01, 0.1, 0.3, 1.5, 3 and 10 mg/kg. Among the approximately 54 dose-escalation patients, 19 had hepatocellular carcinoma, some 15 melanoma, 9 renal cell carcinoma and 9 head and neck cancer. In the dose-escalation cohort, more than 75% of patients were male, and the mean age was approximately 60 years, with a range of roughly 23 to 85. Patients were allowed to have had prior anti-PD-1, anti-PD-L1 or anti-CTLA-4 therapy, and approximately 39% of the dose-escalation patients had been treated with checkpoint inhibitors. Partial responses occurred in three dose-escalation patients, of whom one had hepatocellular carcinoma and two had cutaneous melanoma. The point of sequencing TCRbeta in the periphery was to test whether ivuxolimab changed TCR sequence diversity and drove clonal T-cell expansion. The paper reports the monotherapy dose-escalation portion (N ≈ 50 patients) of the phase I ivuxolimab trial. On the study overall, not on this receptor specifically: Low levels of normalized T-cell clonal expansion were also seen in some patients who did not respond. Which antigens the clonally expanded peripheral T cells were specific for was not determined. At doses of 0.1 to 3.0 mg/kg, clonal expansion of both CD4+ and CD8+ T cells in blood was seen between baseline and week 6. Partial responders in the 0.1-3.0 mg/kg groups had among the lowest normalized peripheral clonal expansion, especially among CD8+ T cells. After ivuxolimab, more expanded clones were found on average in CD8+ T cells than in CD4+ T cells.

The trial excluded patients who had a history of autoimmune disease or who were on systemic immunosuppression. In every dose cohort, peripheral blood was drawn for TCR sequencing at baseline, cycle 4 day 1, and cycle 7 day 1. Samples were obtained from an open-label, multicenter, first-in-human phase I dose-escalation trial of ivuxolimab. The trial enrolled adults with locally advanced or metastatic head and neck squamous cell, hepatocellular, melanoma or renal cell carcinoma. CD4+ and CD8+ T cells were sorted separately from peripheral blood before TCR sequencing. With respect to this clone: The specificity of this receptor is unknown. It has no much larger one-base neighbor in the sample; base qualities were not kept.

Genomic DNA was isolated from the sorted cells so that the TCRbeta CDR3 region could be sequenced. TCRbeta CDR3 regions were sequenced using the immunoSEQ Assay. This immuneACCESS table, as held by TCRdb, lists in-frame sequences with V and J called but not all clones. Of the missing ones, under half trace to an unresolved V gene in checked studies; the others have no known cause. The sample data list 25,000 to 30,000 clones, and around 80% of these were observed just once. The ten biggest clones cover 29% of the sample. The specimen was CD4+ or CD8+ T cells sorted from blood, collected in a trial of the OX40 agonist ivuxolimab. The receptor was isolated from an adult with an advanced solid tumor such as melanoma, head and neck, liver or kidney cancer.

The CDR3 amino acid sequence is: CASSHAWGNTEAFF. In nucleotide form, the sequence is TGTGCCAGCAGCCATGCGTGGGGGAACACTGAAGCTTTCTTT. The rearranged chain carries TRBV14 and TRBJ1-1; the D gene cannot be resolved reliably. Looking up the germline V gene yields CDR1 SGHDN and CDR2 FVKESK. Taken from cysteine to phenylalanine, the CDR3 has 14 residues. The only DNA kept is the CDR3, 42 bases in frame from the first base. The germline ends are 9 bases apart after V is trimmed by 3 bases and J by 1 base.